This T cell receptor beta chain was found in a study of T cell responses to AZD1222 COVID-19 vaccine. Libraries were prepared by immunoSEQ multiplex PCR; TCRdb keeps only in-frame clonotypes and omits some of them. Of 90,000 to 120,000 clones detected, about 93% appear once; the ten largest clones hold 5% to 8%. With 6 bases removed from V and 3 bases from J, the gap between germline ends came to 17 bases. The CDR3 contains 16 residues. The germline gives CDR1 LGHDT, CDR2 YNNKEL (reference sequence). The gene calls are TRBV3-1 (or the pseudogene TRBV3-2) and TRBJ2-2; D is perhaps TRBD1 or TRBD2 (5 bases each). This clonotype was sampled from an adult who received the AZD1222 COVID-19 vaccine. Sequenced material: peripheral blood, taken 28 days after the second AZD1222 dose. CDR3 in DNA: TGTGCCAGCAGTCAAACCATGAGAGGGGACACCGGGGAGCTGTTTTTT. Protein: CASSQTMRGDTGELFF.